A selection of T cell receptor beta chains follows, all from one sample in a study of T cell responses to AZD1222 COVID-19 vaccine. Assay used: immunoSEQ multiplex PCR; TCRdb lists only in-frame clones, some missing. The sample holds roughly 130,000 clones; 91% are singletons and the top ten take under 3.5%. The specimen was peripheral blood, collected on day 0 of AZD1222 vaccination. These receptors were collected from an adult in good health. Each CDR3 is given with its conserved first and last residue. Each record gives: V gene, clone size, D gene, J gene, CDR3 protein, CDR3 DNA. A D gene is named only where the DNA matches it firmly. Expanded clones get a size class; other rows say once, few or many, or leave the size out.

v_gene: TRBV5-1; abundance: .; d_gene: TRBD2; j_gene: TRBJ2-1; CDR3aa: CASSDSGTSGRRTYNEQFF; CDR3nt: TGCGCCAGCAGTGACTCCGGGACTAGCGGGAGAAGGACCTACAATGAGCAGTTCTTC
v_gene: TRBV5-6; abundance: .; d_gene: .; j_gene: TRBJ1-5; CDR3aa: CASSLYQGHNQPQHF; CDR3nt: TGTGCCAGCAGCTTGTACCAGGGCCATAATCAGCCCCAGCATTTT
v_gene: TRBV14; abundance: .; d_gene: .; j_gene: TRBJ1-5; CDR3aa: CASSQVNEGNQPQHF; CDR3nt: TGTGCCAGCAGCCAAGTAAACGAAGGGAATCAGCCCCAGCATTTT
v_gene: TRBV4-1; abundance: .; d_gene: TRBD1; j_gene: TRBJ1-4; CDR3aa: CASSQVRGLEKLFF; CDR3nt: TGCGCCAGCAGCCAGGTCAGGGGGCTTGAAAAACTGTTTTTT
v_gene: TRBV2; abundance: .; d_gene: .; j_gene: TRBJ2-5; CDR3aa: CASSEQGPQETQYF; CDR3nt: TGTGCCAGCAGTGAACAGGGTCCCCAAGAGACCCAGTACTTC
v_gene: TRBV6-5; abundance: once; d_gene: .; j_gene: TRBJ2-2; CDR3aa: CASSAGGSGELFF; CDR3nt: TGTGCCAGCAGCGCCGGGGGTAGCGGGGAGCTGTTTTTT
v_gene: TRBV7-9; abundance: .; d_gene: .; j_gene: TRBJ1-3; CDR3aa: CASSSPGPPPGAGGNTIYF; CDR3nt: TGTGCCAGCAGCTCCCCAGGCCCCCCTCCAGGGGCGGGTGGAAACACCATATATTTT
v_gene: TRBV6-2/TRBV6-3; abundance: .; d_gene: TRBD1; j_gene: TRBJ1-2; CDR3aa: CASSGTDYGYTF; CDR3nt: TGTGCCAGCAGTGGGACAGACTATGGCTACACCTTC
v_gene: TRBV21-1; abundance: once; d_gene: .; j_gene: TRBJ2-7; CDR3aa: CASDGSAGGHSYEQYF; CDR3nt: TGTGCCAGCGACGGGTCGGCGGGAGGGCACTCCTACGAGCAGTACTTC
v_gene: TRBV4-1; abundance: .; d_gene: TRBD2; j_gene: TRBJ2-5; CDR3aa: CASTQGTSGRGVETQYF; CDR3nt: TGCGCCAGCACCCAGGGGACTAGCGGGAGGGGAGTGGAGACCCAGTACTTC
v_gene: TRBV21-1; abundance: .; d_gene: .; j_gene: TRBJ1-1; CDR3aa: CASSTSPENTEAFF; CDR3nt: TGTGCCAGCAGCACGTCTCCGGAGAACACTGAAGCTTTCTTT
v_gene: TRBV7-3; abundance: once; d_gene: .; j_gene: TRBJ2-7; CDR3aa: CASSSTGRGGEQYF; CDR3nt: TGTGCCAGCAGCTCGACGGGCAGGGGAGGCGAGCAGTACTTC
v_gene: TRBV5-6; abundance: .; d_gene: .; j_gene: TRBJ1-6; CDR3aa: CASSLAEDDALHF; CDR3nt: TGTGCCAGCAGCTTGGCCGAGGATGACGCCCTCCACTTT
v_gene: TRBV7-2; abundance: once; d_gene: TRBD1; j_gene: TRBJ2-3; CDR3aa: CASSLAAGGTDTQYF; CDR3nt: TGTGCCAGCAGCTTAGCCGCAGGGGGAACAGATACGCAGTATTTT
v_gene: TRBV10-3; abundance: .; d_gene: .; j_gene: TRBJ1-1; CDR3aa: CAIQEHTEAFF; CDR3nt: TGTGCCATTCAGGAACACACTGAAGCTTTCTTT
v_gene: TRBV6-5; abundance: once; d_gene: .; j_gene: TRBJ1-1; CDR3aa: CASSYSRGTEAFF; CDR3nt: TGTGCCAGCAGTTACTCGAGAGGCACCGAAGCTTTCTTT
v_gene: TRBV30; abundance: .; d_gene: .; j_gene: TRBJ2-2; CDR3aa: CAWSLGGSRTGELFF; CDR3nt: TGTGCCTGGTCCTTAGGGGGGAGCAGGACCGGGGAGCTGTTTTTT
v_gene: TRBV19; abundance: .; d_gene: .; j_gene: TRBJ2-1; CDR3aa: CASSMGPGGYNEQFF; CDR3nt: TGTGCCAGTAGTATGGGGCCCGGGGGCTACAATGAGCAGTTCTTC
v_gene: TRBV19; abundance: .; d_gene: .; j_gene: TRBJ1-1; CDR3aa: CASSMVLPNTEAFF; CDR3nt: TGTGCCAGTAGTATGGTTCTGCCGAACACTGAAGCTTTCTTT
v_gene: TRBV28; abundance: .; d_gene: .; j_gene: TRBJ1-5; CDR3aa: CASRAAGRGQPQHF; CDR3nt: TGTGCCAGCAGGGCCGCAGGGAGAGGACAGCCCCAGCATTTT